These T cell receptor beta chains were read from a single sample in a study of siplizumab effects on memory and regulatory T cells. Data came from immunoSEQ multiplex PCR; TCRdb stores just in-frame clones and leaves some out. This repertoire shows about 52,000 clones, approximately 97% found once; its top ten account for 0.64%. Input material: naive CD4+ T cells sorted from blood. The receptors originated from a human donor in good health. Each CDR3 is given without its conserved first and last residue.

TRBV5-8	TRBJ1-1	ASSPDVGPHTEAF
TRBV19	TRBJ2-5	ASSISPSQETQY
TRBV6-1	TRBJ2-7	ASSATSGIDEQY
TRBV9	TRBJ1-4	ASSVGQGLGKLF
TRBV11-2	TRBJ2-2	ASSLVGPGELF
TRBV18	TRBJ1-4	ASSPIIGGSQTHEKLF
TRBV19	TRBJ1-1	ASSQQLNTEAF
TRBV7-9	TRBJ2-5	ASSLQGAETQY
TRBV21-1	TRBJ2-2	ASSKETHLGGLDTGELF
TRBV30	TRBJ2-5	AWTPGGGTQY
TRBV23-1	TRBJ1-5	ATPLSNQPQH
TRBV5-1	TRBJ1-5	ASSLVPNQPQH
TRBV19	TRBJ1-4	ASRTGVANEKLF
TRBV7-3	TRBJ2-2	ASSRRLVYQGTGELF
TRBV5-1	TRBJ2-3	ASRALFVGTDTQY
TRBV5-1	TRBJ2-7	ASSLLLAGDGEQY
TRBV5-1	TRBJ2-5	ASSETSGRALETQY
TRBV25-1	TRBJ1-3	ASSNRDQGRGNTIY
TRBV9	TRBJ2-4	ASSVSHSGIGKNIQY
TRBV11-3	TRBJ2-7	ASSGGFSYEQY
TRBV7-3	TRBJ1-2	ASSLPILSGGGYT
TRBV2	TRBJ2-5	ASSVGLVRQETQY
TRBV18	TRBJ2-3	ASSPFRTGGTDTQY
TRBV5-4	TRBJ2-1	ASSLEAGITYNEQF
TRBV6-1	TRBJ2-1	ASTPRGNPYNEQF
TRBV12-1	TRBJ1-5	ASSFRDSINQPQH
TRBV7-3	TRBJ1-2	ASSKQSTGGYT
TRBV7-3	TRBJ2-3	ASSLKGQGDDTQY
TRBV29-1	TRBJ1-2	SVEDLVLRGRFPGNYGYT
TRBV19	TRBJ1-4	ASSIQGANEKLF
TRBV6-1	TRBJ1-5	ASTDAGAINQPQH
TRBV19	TRBJ2-7	ASSIGQGNYEQY
TRBV29-1	TRBJ1-6	SVEDPRDFGNSPLH
TRBV27	TRBJ2-7	ASSPGDGGYEQY
TRBV19	TRBJ2-5	ASREGLAAQETQY
TRBV30	TRBJ1-1	AWSGRRNTEAF
TRBV19	TRBJ2-3	ASSIQGTSGRTDTQY
TRBV4-3	TRBJ2-2	ASSRQGGSNTGELF